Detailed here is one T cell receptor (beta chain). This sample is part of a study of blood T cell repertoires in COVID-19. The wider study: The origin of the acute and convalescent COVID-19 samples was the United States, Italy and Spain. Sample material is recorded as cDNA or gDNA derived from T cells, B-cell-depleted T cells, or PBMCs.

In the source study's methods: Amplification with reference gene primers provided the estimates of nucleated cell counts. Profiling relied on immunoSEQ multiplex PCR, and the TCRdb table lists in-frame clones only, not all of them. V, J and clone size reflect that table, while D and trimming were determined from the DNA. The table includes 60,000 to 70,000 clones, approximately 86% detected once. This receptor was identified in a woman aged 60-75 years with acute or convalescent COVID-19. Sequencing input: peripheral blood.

DNA of the CDR3: TGTGCCAGTAGTACCCGACAGGGCTCTGGAAACACCATATATTTT. Translated, it gives CASSTRQGSGNTIYF. The rearrangement joins TRBV19 to TRBJ1-3; 7 bases are a match to TRBD1. The CDR3 is 15 residues long. Germline V gene sequence: CDR1 LNHDA, CDR2 SQIVND (reference sequence). The junction had 3 bases not matched to a gene; V was cut back by 4 bases and J by 0 bases.